These T cell receptor beta chains were read from a single sample in a study of Graves' ophthalmopathy and Graves' hyperthyroidism. TCRdb re-called the multiplex PCR reads through MiXCR, storing one row per CDR3 protein. The table lists some 390,000 distinct CDR3 sequences, around 17% of them singletons. The sequenced sample consisted of peripheral blood. The receptor source for this set is a woman younger than 35 with Graves' ophthalmopathy. Each CDR3 is given without its conserved first and last residue. Where a row states a size, it is once, few, many or the class of an expanded clone; other rows omit it.

abundance	v_gene	CDR3aa
many	TRBV27	ASSLIGGVVNYGYT
many	TRBV6-1	ASSEGQYGYT
many	TRBV6-2/TRBV6-3	ASSLAFSYEQY
many	TRBV6-2/TRBV6-3	ASRPTGGLEQPQH
many	TRBV28	ASSFPQGNSPLH
many	TRBV28	ASSESGQDYGYT
many	TRBV28	ASSSTGTVNTEAF
NA	TRBV6-2/TRBV6-3	ASSYRLAESSYEQY
few	TRBV6-2/TRBV6-3	ASSDQGGQPQH
NA	TRBV6-5	ASSSLAGGTGETQY
many	TRBV6-1	ASSPGNLNQPQH
NA	TRBV20-1	SARDVFPYTEAF
many	TRBV7-8	ASSQERAGGNQPQH
many	TRBV11-2	ASSLEGREQY
many	TRBV25-1	ASSESSEAGELF
NA	TRBV6-4	ASSEGNTVIL
many	TRBV29-1	SVVGRDTSYEQY
few	TRBV28	ASSLGGDDYEQY
NA	TRBV30	AWSNGRTEAF
many	TRBV3-1	ASSQADRNTEAF
many	TRBV10-3	AISEGTSIQETQY
many	TRBV20-1	SAFSGYYVKQY
many	TRBV20-1	SASLQGANTEAF
many	TRBV4-3	ASSQDSRGLVTEAF
many	TRBV7-7	ASSSTPQFGELF
many	TRBV5-1	ASSSLAQETQY
many	TRBV6-1	ASSPVDRSGHEQY
many	TRBV7-2	ASSSRRLAEAYEQY
NA	TRBV6-5	ASSYDRERREAF
NA	TRBV27	ASSLSTASPLH
many	TRBV10-2	ASRARSMGGGRDEQF